The 5 T cell receptor beta chains listed next were all sequenced from one sample in a study of blood T cell repertoires in COVID-19. Data came from immunoSEQ multiplex PCR; TCRdb stores just in-frame clones and leaves some out. This sample has about 140,000 clones; more than 85% occur once, and the top ten carry around 5%. The sequenced material came from peripheral blood. The receptor set was obtained from a human donor in a cohort sampled during active COVID-19.

CDR3: CASSDHLAGGPDTQYF. The CDR3 DNA reads TGTGCCAGCAGCGATCATCTAGCGGGGGGGCCAGATACGCAGTATTTT. The chain couples TRBV4-2 to TRBJ2-3; the match to TRBD2 covers 12 bases. CDR1 is LGHNA, CDR2 YNFKEQ, per germline. The CDR3 is made up of 16 amino acids. The junction had 7 bases not matched to a gene; V was cut back by 5 bases and J by 4 bases.

The chain is built from TRBV19 and TRBJ1-5; 8 bases line up with TRBD1. In germline, CDR1 is LNHDA, CDR2 SQIVND (reference sequence). The CDR3 is made up of 15 amino acids. V lost 7 bases, J lost 4 bases, and 9 bases stayed unmatched. The DNA of the CDR3 is TGTGCCAGTACGACAGGGGTACTGGCAAATCAGCCCCAGCATTTT. This codes for CASTTGVLANQPQHF.

The chain uses TRBV19 and TRBJ2-1; no clear D. CDR1 and CDR2 from the germline V gene are LNHDA and SQIVND (reference sequence). The V gene lost 0 bases and the J gene lost 10 bases, with 13 bases spanning the gap. The length of the CDR3 is 14 residues. The CDR3 coding sequence is TGTGCCAGTAGTATAGACGCGACGACAAGAGAGCAGTTCTTC. Residues: CASSIDATTREQFF.

This clone was seen at least ten times. The chain carries TRBV29-1 and TRBJ1-2; no firm D call. The CDR3 spans 13 residues. CDR1 SQVTM and CDR2 ANQGSEA come from the germline V gene. Trimming cost V 2 bases and J 0 bases, with 7 bases left between them. The CDR3 region has the DNA TGCAGCGTTGAATTACATGCTAACTATGGCTACACCTTC. It translates to CSVELHANYGYTF.

The chain joins TRBV5-1 to TRBJ2-1; 9 bases are shared with TRBD2. The CDR3 spans 15 residues. Germline assignment: CDR1 SGHRS and CDR2 YFSETQ. Trimming at V came to 2 bases and at J to 0 bases, leaving 0 bases not matched to a gene. In DNA form, the CDR3 reads TGCGCCAGCAGCTTTAGCGGGGGCTCCTACAATGAGCAGTTCTTC. Translated: CASSFSGGSYNEQFF.